The 15 T cell receptor beta chains below all came from one sample that was sequenced in a study of early T cells in non-severe SARS-CoV-2 infection. MiXCR, run by TCRdb on the 5' RACE reads, gives a single entry per CDR3 protein. The sample shows 46,000 or so distinct CDR3 sequences, 3% to 4% of them seen only once. Sequencing input: whole blood. These TCRs come from an adult who was a healthcare worker with PCR-confirmed SARS-CoV-2 infection or an uninfected control (not recorded which).

This clonotype was found a few times. The V gene is TRBV12-3 or TRBV12-4, the J gene TRBJ2-3; D is uncertain. Trimming shortened V by 6 bases and J by 2 bases, and 6 bases separated the two germline ends. The CDR3 has 12 amino acids. The CDR3 region is CASSDNTDTQYF. The CDR3 coding sequence is TGTGCCAGCAGCGACAACACAGATACGCAGTATTTT.

This clonotype was picked up many times. The chain employs TRBV4-1 and TRBJ2-1; D call uncertain. Germline V lookup: CDR1 MGHRA, CDR2 YSYEKL. The CDR3 is made up of 19 amino acids. V lost 0 bases and J lost 0, with 18 bases in between. In nucleotides, the CDR3 is TGCGCCAGCAGCCAAGATAGTTCACTCGCTAGTAGCTCCTACAATGAGCAGTTCTTC. Translating gives CASSQDSSLASSSYNEQFF.

The chain combines TRBV4-2 with TRBJ2-1; D is unclear. Germline V CDR1 and CDR2: LGHNA, YNFKEQ. The CDR3 loop spans 14 amino acids. V was trimmed by 4 bases and J by 9 bases, leaving 16 bases between them. The CDR3 is CASSLSRLEAEQFF. Here the CDR3 DNA reads TGTGCCAGCAGCCTCTCGAGGCTAGAGGCTGAGCAGTTCTTC.

The gene calls are TRBV30 and TRBJ2-7; TRBD2 aligns across 11 bases. This CDR3 comprises 14 residues. V lost 3 bases and J lost 2; bases outside the gene matches: 3. The germline V gene has CDR1 GTSNPN and CDR2 SVGIG (reference sequence). This CDR3 is CAWRLAGGPYEQYF. Here the CDR3 DNA reads TGTGCCTGGAGATTAGCGGGAGGGCCCTACGAGCAGTACTTC.

This clonotype has at least ten counts. The rearrangement uses TRBV4-1 and TRBJ2-3, with D perhaps TRBD2 (5 bases). V was clipped by 7 bases and J by 4 bases, with 12 bases between them. There are 13 residues in the CDR3. CDR1 MGHRA and CDR2 YSYEKL come from the germline V gene. The CDR3 coding sequence is TGCGCCAGCAAAAGGGCGGGTTCAGATACGCAGTATTTT. As protein: CASKRAGSDTQYF.

About this clonotype itself: The junction differs from germline at one of its ends, possibly a read error. The gene calls are TRBV7-7 and TRBJ2-5, with D hard to call. Germline V gene sequence: CDR1 SSHAT, CDR2 FNYEAQ (reference sequence). The CDR3 length is 14 residues. CDR3 DNA sequence: TGTGCTAGCAGCTTAGGACCGGCCGGAGAGACCCAGTACTTC. This encodes CASSLGPAGETQYF.

This clonotype has at least ten counts. This chain links TRBV29-1 with TRBJ2-1, with D possibly matching TRBD2 (6 bases). Germline V lookup: CDR1 SQVTM, CDR2 ANQGSEA. Trimming left V 4 bases short and J 5 bases short, with 12 bases between. This CDR3 has 13 amino acids. For the CDR3, the DNA is TGCAGCGTTGCGGGACTCTTAGACAATGAGCAGTTCTTC. Its protein is CSVAGLLDNEQFF.

In this sample, this clonotype turned up many times. V and J are TRBV24-1 and TRBJ2-5; no reliable D call. Trimming pared 4 bases from V and 5 bases from J, leaving 7 bases between. Germline V lookup: CDR1 KGHDR, CDR2 SFDVKD. The CDR3 runs to 12 residues. CDR3 DNA sequence: TGTGCCACCAGTGAGGATTTGGAGACCCAGTACTTC. Translated, it gives CATSEDLETQYF.

This clonotype has ten or more counts. V gene TRBV19 combines with J gene TRBJ2-3; perhaps D is TRBD1 or TRBD2 (6 bases each). Germline CDR1 is LNHDA and CDR2 is SQIVND (reference sequence). The CDR3 contains 15 residues. Trimming stripped 7 bases from V and 2 bases from J, with 16 bases between. The CDR3 DNA follows: TGTGCCAGTAAAGGGGGTAGCGGTTACACAGATACGCAGTATTTT. Amino acid sequence: CASKGGSGYTDTQYF.

This clonotype was picked up a small number of times. This rearrangement joins TRBV5-6 to TRBJ2-4, with D tentatively TRBD1 (5 bases). V dropped 1 base and J dropped 0 bases, with 8 bases sitting between them. Germline V gene sequence: CDR1 SGHDT, CDR2 YYEEEE. The CDR3 sequence is 15 residues long. DNA of the CDR3: TGTGCCAGCAGCTTGTTTAGGGGAGCCAAAAACATTCAGTACTTC. This codes for CASSLFRGAKNIQYF.

The table lists this clonotype with a few counts. The gene calls are TRBV18 and TRBJ2-1, with 10 bases lining up with TRBD2. In germline, CDR1 is KGHSH, CDR2 LQKENI. With V trimmed by 5 bases and J by 6 bases, 13 bases remained unmatched. The CDR3 has 17 amino acids. CDR3 bases: TGTGCCAGCTCATCCTCGAGAGGGACTAGCGCCCCCAATGAGCAGTTCTTC. It translates to CASSSSRGTSAPNEQFF.

This clonotype was counted at least ten times. This CDR3 reads CASSGVGQGKPLHF. The CDR3 DNA reads as TGTGCCAGCAGTGGGGTGGGACAGGGTAAACCCCTCCACTTT. The rearrangement joins TRBV11-2 to TRBJ1-6, with TRBD1 matching over 9 bases. V shed 6 bases, J shed 12 bases, and the junction held 9 bases outside the gene matches. Germline CDR1 and CDR2: SGHAT and FQNNGV. The CDR3 sequence is 14 residues long.

The V gene is TRBV24-1, the J gene TRBJ2-7; no definite D call. The CDR3 is made up of 14 amino acids. V was cut by 2 bases and J by 6 bases, with 13 bases left in between. CDR1 and CDR2 (germline): KGHDR, SFDVKD. The CDR3 DNA sequence: TGTGCCACCAGTGATTCCACCCGTCCGGGCGAGCAGTACTTC. Its translation: CATSDSTRPGEQYF.

This clonotype was seen ten or more times. This chain uses TRBV6-2 or TRBV6-3 with TRBJ2-1; maybe TRBD1 (6 bases). V shed 7 bases and J shed 4 bases, with 11 bases lying between them. This CDR3 is 13 amino acids long. Germline assignment: CDR1 MNHEY and CDR2 SVGEGT. The CDR3 loop reads CASNQGQYNEQFF. DNA of the CDR3: TGTGCCAGCAACCAGGGGCAGTACAATGAGCAGTTCTTC.

This clonotype was recorded many times. The gene calls are TRBV9 and TRBJ1-1; maybe TRBD1 (5 bases). CDR1 is SGDLS and CDR2 is YYNGEE in the germline V gene. With 4 bases removed from V and 7 bases from J, the gap between germline ends came to 14 bases. The CDR3 is 13 residues long. CDR3 sequence: CASSPIRQGEAFF. The DNA of the CDR3 is TGTGCCAGCAGCCCAATACGTCAGGGTGAAGCTTTCTTT.